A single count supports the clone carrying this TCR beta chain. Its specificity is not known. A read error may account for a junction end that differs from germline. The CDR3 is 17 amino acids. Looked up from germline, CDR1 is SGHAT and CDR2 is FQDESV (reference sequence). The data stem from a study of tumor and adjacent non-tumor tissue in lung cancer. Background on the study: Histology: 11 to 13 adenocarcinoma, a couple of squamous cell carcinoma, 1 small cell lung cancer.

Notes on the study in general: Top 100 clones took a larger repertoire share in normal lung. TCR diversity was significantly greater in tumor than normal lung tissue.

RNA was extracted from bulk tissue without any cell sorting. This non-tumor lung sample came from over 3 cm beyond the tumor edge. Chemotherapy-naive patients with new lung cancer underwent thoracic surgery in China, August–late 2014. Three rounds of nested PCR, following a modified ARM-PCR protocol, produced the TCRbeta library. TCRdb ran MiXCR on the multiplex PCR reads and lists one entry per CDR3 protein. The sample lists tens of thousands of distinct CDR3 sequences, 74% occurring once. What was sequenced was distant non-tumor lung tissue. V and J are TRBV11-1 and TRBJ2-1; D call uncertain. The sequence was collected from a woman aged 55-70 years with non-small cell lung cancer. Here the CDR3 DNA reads TGCGCCAGCAGTCTGGGTTTCGCAGCGAGCTCCTACAGTGAGCAGTTCTTC. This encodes CASSLGFAASSYSEQFF.